The rows below give T cell receptor beta chains drawn from one sample of a study of blood T cell repertoires in COVID-19. Clones were sequenced by immunoSEQ multiplex PCR, and TCRdb holds only the in-frame ones, with some missing. The table shows roughly 12,000 clones, with about 80% occurring only once. The sequenced sample was peripheral blood. These receptors all come from a man aged 80 or over with acute or convalescent COVID-19. Both conserved end residues are part of each CDR3. Fields, in order: J gene, clone size, D gene, V gene, CDR3 DNA, CDR3 protein. The D gene is left open where the match is weak. Clone size, where shown, is once, few, many, or a class for clones that have expanded.

j_gene: TRBJ2-2
abundance: NA
d_gene: TRBD2
v_gene: TRBV19
CDR3nt: TGTGCCAGTAAGCGGTCTAGCGGGGCGAACACCGGGGAGCTGTTTTTT
CDR3aa: CASKRSSGANTGELFF

j_gene: TRBJ2-1
abundance: few
d_gene: NA
v_gene: TRBV2
CDR3nt: TGTGCCAGCACCAGGACTGTCTACAATGAGCAGTTCTTC
CDR3aa: CASTRTVYNEQFF

j_gene: TRBJ2-7
abundance: NA
d_gene: NA
v_gene: TRBV7-2
CDR3nt: TGTGCCAGCAGCCCTGACTCTGGGTTCTACGAGCAGTACTTC
CDR3aa: CASSPDSGFYEQYF

j_gene: TRBJ2-3
abundance: NA
d_gene: TRBD2
v_gene: TRBV10-3
CDR3nt: TGTGCCATCAGTGCTGGGACTAGCGGGGGGTACACAGATACGCAGTATTTT
CDR3aa: CAISAGTSGGYTDTQYF

j_gene: TRBJ2-5
abundance: NA
d_gene: NA
v_gene: TRBV21-1
CDR3nt: TGTGCCAGCAGCAAAAAGGGACGGCGACTAGTACAAGAGACCCAGTACTTC
CDR3aa: CASSKKGRRLVQETQYF

j_gene: TRBJ2-3
abundance: NA
d_gene: TRBD1
v_gene: TRBV7-9
CDR3nt: TGTGCCAGCAGCCCGGACAGGGCGTTTACAGATACGCAGTATTTT
CDR3aa: CASSPDRAFTDTQYF

j_gene: TRBJ2-3
abundance: NA
d_gene: NA
v_gene: TRBV13
CDR3nt: TGTGCCAGCAGCTTATACGGGGGCACAGATACGCAGTATTTT
CDR3aa: CASSLYGGTDTQYF

j_gene: TRBJ2-5
abundance: NA
d_gene: TRBD1
v_gene: TRBV19
CDR3nt: TGTGCCAGTAGTCCACGACAGGGCCTCGAGACCCAGTACTTC
CDR3aa: CASSPRQGLETQYF

j_gene: TRBJ2-1
abundance: NA
d_gene: TRBD1
v_gene: TRBV19
CDR3nt: TGTGCCAGTAGTACCCAGGGGGCTAACAATGAGCAGTTCTTC
CDR3aa: CASSTQGANNEQFF

j_gene: TRBJ2-7
abundance: few
d_gene: NA
v_gene: TRBV19
CDR3nt: TGTGCCAGTAGTATAGCGAGGGACGAGCAGTACTTC
CDR3aa: CASSIARDEQYF

j_gene: TRBJ1-2
abundance: NA
d_gene: NA
v_gene: TRBV19
CDR3nt: TGTGCCAGTAGTATAGACCGGGACTTTAACTATGGCTACACCTTC
CDR3aa: CASSIDRDFNYGYTF

j_gene: TRBJ2-7
abundance: few
d_gene: NA
v_gene: TRBV5-6
CDR3nt: TGTGCCAGCAGCTTGGGGGGCAGCCGGTTCGGGTACTTC
CDR3aa: CASSLGGSRFGYF

j_gene: TRBJ2-3
abundance: NA
d_gene: TRBD2
v_gene: TRBV6-4
CDR3nt: TGTGCCAGCAGTGACCTCCCTGGGGGGGGGAGGTTCACAGATACGCAGTATTTT
CDR3aa: CASSDLPGGGRFTDTQYF

j_gene: TRBJ1-1
abundance: once
d_gene: TRBD1
v_gene: TRBV6-5
CDR3nt: TGTGCCAGCAGTTACCACACCGGGACAGGGAGTGAAGCTTTCTTT
CDR3aa: CASSYHTGTGSEAFF

j_gene: TRBJ2-2
abundance: NA
d_gene: TRBD2
v_gene: TRBV11-2
CDR3nt: TGTGCCAGCAGCCCAGGAGGACTAGCGGGGCCACCCGGGGAGCTGTTTTTT
CDR3aa: CASSPGGLAGPPGELFF

j_gene: TRBJ2-7
abundance: NA
d_gene: TRBD1
v_gene: TRBV30
CDR3nt: TGTGCCTGGAGCGACGACTCCCCGGACAGGGCGTCCTACGAGCAGTACTTC
CDR3aa: CAWSDDSPDRASYEQYF

j_gene: TRBJ1-2
abundance: once
d_gene: NA
v_gene: TRBV19
CDR3nt: TGTGCCAGTAGTATAGGGGCAGGGGATTTCAACTATGGCTACACCTTC
CDR3aa: CASSIGAGDFNYGYTF

j_gene: TRBJ2-1
abundance: NA
d_gene: TRBD2
v_gene: TRBV11-3
CDR3nt: TGTGCCAGCAGCTTCACCCGAGGACTAGCGGGGCATGATGGTGAGCAGTTCTTC
CDR3aa: CASSFTRGLAGHDGEQFF

j_gene: TRBJ2-7
abundance: NA
d_gene: NA
v_gene: TRBV15
CDR3nt: TGTGCCACCAGCAGAGATCAGGGACTCGCCTACGAGCAGTACTTC
CDR3aa: CATSRDQGLAYEQYF

j_gene: TRBJ2-1
abundance: NA
d_gene: NA
v_gene: TRBV3-1/TRBV3-2
CDR3nt: TGTGCCAGCAGCCTACCGTGGGGGGACAGCGATGAGCAGTTCTTC
CDR3aa: CASSLPWGDSDEQFF

j_gene: TRBJ1-3
abundance: once
d_gene: NA
v_gene: TRBV2
CDR3nt: TGTGCCAGCAGTGTTGACACTGGAAACACCATATATTTT
CDR3aa: CASSVDTGNTIYF

j_gene: TRBJ2-1
abundance: NA
d_gene: TRBD1
v_gene: TRBV7-2
CDR3nt: TGTGCCAGCAGCTTGCGACAGGGCCTTGATTCCTACAATGAGCAGTTCTTC
CDR3aa: CASSLRQGLDSYNEQFF

j_gene: TRBJ1-3
abundance: NA
d_gene: NA
v_gene: TRBV9
CDR3nt: TGTGCCAGCAGCGTAGGAAAAGGAGGGATCGAAAACACCATATATTTT
CDR3aa: CASSVGKGGIENTIYF

j_gene: TRBJ2-2
abundance: once
d_gene: TRBD1
v_gene: TRBV7-8
CDR3nt: TGTGCCAGCAGCCGGGACAGGGAAGCCTCCGGGGAGCTGTTTTTT
CDR3aa: CASSRDREASGELFF

j_gene: TRBJ2-4
abundance: NA
d_gene: NA
v_gene: TRBV6-5
CDR3nt: TGTGCCAGTCAACTGGGGGGGGCGGGGAACATTCAGTACTTC
CDR3aa: CASQLGGAGNIQYF

j_gene: TRBJ1-3
abundance: NA
d_gene: NA
v_gene: TRBV3-1/TRBV3-2
CDR3nt: TGTGCCAGCAGCCAAGTAAGGGGGTCCGGAAACACCATATATTTT
CDR3aa: CASSQVRGSGNTIYF

j_gene: TRBJ2-4
abundance: NA
d_gene: TRBD2
v_gene: TRBV7-2
CDR3nt: TGTGCCAGCAGCCCCCGGGACTACCTTAACATTCAGTACTTC
CDR3aa: CASSPRDYLNIQYF

j_gene: TRBJ2-5
abundance: NA
d_gene: TRBD2
v_gene: TRBV5-1
CDR3nt: TGCGCCAGCAGCCTGGGACTAGCAGGGAGGTACCAAGAGACCCAGTACTTC
CDR3aa: CASSLGLAGRYQETQYF

j_gene: TRBJ1-1
abundance: NA
d_gene: TRBD1
v_gene: TRBV18
CDR3nt: TGTGCCAGCTCTATACAGGGGGGGACTGAAGCTTTCTTT
CDR3aa: CASSIQGGTEAFF

j_gene: TRBJ1-1
abundance: NA
d_gene: NA
v_gene: TRBV27
CDR3nt: TGTGCCTCACAAGGCGGGTACACTGAAGCTTTCTTT
CDR3aa: CASQGGYTEAFF

j_gene: TRBJ2-7
abundance: once
d_gene: NA
v_gene: TRBV5-1
CDR3nt: TGCGCCAGCAGCCAGCGCGGGGTAAACGAGCAGTACTTC
CDR3aa: CASSQRGVNEQYF

j_gene: TRBJ2-3
abundance: NA
d_gene: TRBD2
v_gene: TRBV30
CDR3nt: TGTGCCTGGAAGAAACTAGCGGCTAACACAGATACGCAGTATTTT
CDR3aa: CAWKKLAANTDTQYF

j_gene: TRBJ2-3
abundance: once
d_gene: TRBD1
v_gene: TRBV3-1/TRBV3-2
CDR3nt: TGTGCCAGCAGCCAAAACCTCGGGACAGGGGGGGATACGCAGTATTTT
CDR3aa: CASSQNLGTGGDTQYF